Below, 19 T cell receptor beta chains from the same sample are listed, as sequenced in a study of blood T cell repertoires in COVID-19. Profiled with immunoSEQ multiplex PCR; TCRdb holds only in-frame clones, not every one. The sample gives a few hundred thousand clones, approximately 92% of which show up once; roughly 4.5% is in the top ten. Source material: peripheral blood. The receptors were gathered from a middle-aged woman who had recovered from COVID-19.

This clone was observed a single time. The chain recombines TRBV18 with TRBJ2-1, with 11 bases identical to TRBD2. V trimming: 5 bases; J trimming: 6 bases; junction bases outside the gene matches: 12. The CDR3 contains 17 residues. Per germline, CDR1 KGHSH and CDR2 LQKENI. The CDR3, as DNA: TGTGCCAGCTCAGAGGACGGTCCGGGACTAGCGGTCAATGAGCAGTTCTTC. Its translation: CASSEDGPGLAVNEQFF.

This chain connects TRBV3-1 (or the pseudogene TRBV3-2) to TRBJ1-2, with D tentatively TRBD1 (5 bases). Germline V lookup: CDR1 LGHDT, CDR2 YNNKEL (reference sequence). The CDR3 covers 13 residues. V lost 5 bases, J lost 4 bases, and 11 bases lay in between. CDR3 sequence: CASSDSQVYGYTF. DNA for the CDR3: TGTGCCAGCAGCGACAGCCAGGTCTATGGCTACACCTTC.

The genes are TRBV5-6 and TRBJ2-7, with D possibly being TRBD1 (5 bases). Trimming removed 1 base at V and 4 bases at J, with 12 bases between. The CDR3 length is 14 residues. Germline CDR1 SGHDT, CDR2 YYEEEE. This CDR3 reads CASSLWQGNYEQYV. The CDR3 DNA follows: TGTGCCAGCAGCTTGTGGCAGGGAAATTACGAGCAGTACGTC.

The DNA for the CDR3 is TGTGCCAGCTGCCCCGGGACAGGAGGCATCGGGACCCAGTACTTC. Translation gives CASCPGTGGIGTQYF. This rearrangement joins TRBV6-6 to TRBJ2-5; 8 bases match TRBD1. V shed 8 bases and J 7 bases; nucleotides not matched to a gene: 15. The CDR3 is 15 amino acids. Per germline, CDR1 MNHNY and CDR2 SVGAGI (reference sequence).

The CDR3 DNA reads as TGTGCCTTATACAGGGTATGGAGAGGCTACACCTTC. Amino acids: CALYRVWRGYTF. The chain carries TRBV30 and TRBJ1-2, with a tentative D call TRBD1 (6 bases). The CDR3 spans 12 residues. V dropped 7 bases and J dropped 8 bases, with 17 bases sitting between them. CDR1 and CDR2 from the germline V gene are GTSNPN and SVGIG (reference sequence). Full variable domain (outside the CDR3, taken from reference TRBV30 and TRBJ1-2): SQTIHQWPATLVQPVGSPLSLECTVEGTSNPNLYWYRQAAGRGLQLLFYSVGIGQISSEVPQNLSASRPQDRQFILSSKKLLLSDSGFYLCALYRVWRGYTFGSGTRLTVV.

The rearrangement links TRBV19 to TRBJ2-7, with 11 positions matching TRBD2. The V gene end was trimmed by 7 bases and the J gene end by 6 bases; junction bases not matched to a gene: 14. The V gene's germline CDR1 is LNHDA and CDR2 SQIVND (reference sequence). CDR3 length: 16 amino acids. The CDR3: CASTPSRSGRASEQYV. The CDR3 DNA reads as TGTGCCAGTACCCCCTCGCGTAGCGGGAGGGCCAGCGAGCAGTACGTC.

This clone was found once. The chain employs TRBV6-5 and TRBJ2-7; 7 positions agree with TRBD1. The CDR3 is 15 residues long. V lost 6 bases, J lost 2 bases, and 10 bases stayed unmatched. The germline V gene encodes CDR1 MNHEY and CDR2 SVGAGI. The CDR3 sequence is CASSLNRQGPYEQYF. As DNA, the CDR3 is TGTGCCAGCAGCCTAAATCGACAGGGTCCCTACGAGCAGTACTTC.

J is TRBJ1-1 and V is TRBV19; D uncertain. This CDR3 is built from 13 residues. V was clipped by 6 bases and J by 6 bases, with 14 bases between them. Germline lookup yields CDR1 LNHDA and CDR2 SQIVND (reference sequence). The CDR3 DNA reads TGTGCCAGTAGGGGCCGGGAGAGAGCTGAAGCTTTCTTT. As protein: CASRGRERAEAFF.

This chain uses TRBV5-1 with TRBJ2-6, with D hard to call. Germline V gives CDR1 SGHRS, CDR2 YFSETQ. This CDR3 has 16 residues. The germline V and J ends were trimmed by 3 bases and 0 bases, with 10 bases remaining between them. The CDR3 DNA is TGCGCCAGCAGCTCGTTAGTGCACTCTGGGGCCAACGTCCTGACTTTC. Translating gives CASSSLVHSGANVLTF.

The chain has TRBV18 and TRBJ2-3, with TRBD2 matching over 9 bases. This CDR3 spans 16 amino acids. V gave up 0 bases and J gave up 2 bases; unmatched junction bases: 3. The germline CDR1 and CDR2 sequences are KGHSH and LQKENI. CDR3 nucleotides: TGTGCCAGCTCACCACCGACTAGCGGAAACACAGATACGCAGTATTTT. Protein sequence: CASSPPTSGNTDTQYF.

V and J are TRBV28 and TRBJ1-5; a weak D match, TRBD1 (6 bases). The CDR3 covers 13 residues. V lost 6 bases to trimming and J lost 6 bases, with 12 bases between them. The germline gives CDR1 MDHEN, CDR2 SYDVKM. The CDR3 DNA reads TGTGCCAGCAGAACAGGGTGGGGTCAGCCCCAGCATTTT. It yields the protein CASRTGWGQPQHF.

This chain's CDR3 is CASSHPGDSLTLDTQYF. DNA of the CDR3: TGTGCCAGCAGCCACCCCGGGGACTCTCTCACCCTGGATACGCAGTATTTT. V usage is TRBV14 and J usage is TRBJ2-3, with a weak D call TRBD2 (6 bases). CDR3 length equals 17 residues. Germline V gene sequence: CDR1 SGHDN, CDR2 FVKESK. V was cut by 3 bases and J by 6 bases, with 22 bases left in between. Full variable domain (outside the CDR3, taken from reference TRBV14 and TRBJ2-3): EAGVTQFPSHSVIEKGQTVTLRCDPISGHDNLYWYRRVMGKEIKFLLHFVKESKQDESGMPNNRFLAERTGGTYSTLKVQPAELEDSGVYFCASSHPGDSLTLDTQYFGPGTRLTVL.

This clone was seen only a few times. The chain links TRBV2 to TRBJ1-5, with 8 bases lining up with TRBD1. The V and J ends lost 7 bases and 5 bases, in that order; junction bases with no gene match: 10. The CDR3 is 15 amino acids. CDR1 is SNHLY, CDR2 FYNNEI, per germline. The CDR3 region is CASTRDAGGDQPQHF. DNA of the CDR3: TGTGCCAGCACCCGGGACGCAGGGGGCGATCAGCCCCAGCATTTT.

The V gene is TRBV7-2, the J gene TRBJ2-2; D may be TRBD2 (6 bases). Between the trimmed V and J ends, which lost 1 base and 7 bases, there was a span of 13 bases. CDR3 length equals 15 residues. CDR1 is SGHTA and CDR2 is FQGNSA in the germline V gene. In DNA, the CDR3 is TGTGCCAGCAGCTTAGAGGCGGGAATGGGCGGGGAGCTGTTTTTT. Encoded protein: CASSLEAGMGGELFF.

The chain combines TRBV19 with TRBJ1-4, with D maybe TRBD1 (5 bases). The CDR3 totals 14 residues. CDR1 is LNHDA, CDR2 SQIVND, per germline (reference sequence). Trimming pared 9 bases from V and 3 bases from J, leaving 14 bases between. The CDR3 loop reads CASRRGAANEKLFF. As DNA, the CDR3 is TGTGCCAGCCGGCGGGGCGCGGCTAATGAAAAACTGTTTTTT.

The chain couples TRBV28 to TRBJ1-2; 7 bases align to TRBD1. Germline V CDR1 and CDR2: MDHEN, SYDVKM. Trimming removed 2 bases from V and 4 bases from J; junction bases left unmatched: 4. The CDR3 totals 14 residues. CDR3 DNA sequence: TGTGCCAGCAGTTTAGGGGACAGAACCTATGGCTACACCTTC. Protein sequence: CASSLGDRTYGYTF.

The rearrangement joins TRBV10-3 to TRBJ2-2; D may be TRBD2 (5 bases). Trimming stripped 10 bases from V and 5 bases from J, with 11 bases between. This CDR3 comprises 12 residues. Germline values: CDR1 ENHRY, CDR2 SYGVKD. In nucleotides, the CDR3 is TGTGCCACCTGGAGAGGGACCGGGGAGCTGTTTTTT. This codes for CATWRGTGELFF.

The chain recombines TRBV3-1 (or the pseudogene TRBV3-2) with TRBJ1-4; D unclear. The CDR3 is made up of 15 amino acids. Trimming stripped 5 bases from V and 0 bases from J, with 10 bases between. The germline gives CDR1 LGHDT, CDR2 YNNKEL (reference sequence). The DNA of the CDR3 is TGTGCCAGCAGCACCCCGGTCGCAACTAATGAAAAACTGTTTTTT. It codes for CASSTPVATNEKLFF.

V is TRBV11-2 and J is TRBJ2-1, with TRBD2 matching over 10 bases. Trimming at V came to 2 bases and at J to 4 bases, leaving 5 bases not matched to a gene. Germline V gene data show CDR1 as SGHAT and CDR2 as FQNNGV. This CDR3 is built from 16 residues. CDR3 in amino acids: CASSLSAGGGYNEQFF. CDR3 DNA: TGTGCCAGCAGCTTATCAGCGGGAGGGGGGTACAATGAGCAGTTCTTC.